Listed below are T cell receptor beta chains from one sample, sequenced in a study of blood T cell repertoires in COVID-19. The table came from immunoSEQ multiplex PCR; TCRdb's copy has only in-frame clones and leaves some out. Here the sample spans some 150,000 clones, 88% being singletons. Sequences were obtained from peripheral blood. All receptors derive from a woman in her 70s with acute or convalescent COVID-19. CDR3s include the opening cysteine and the closing phenylalanine or tryptophan. D genes are given only for firm matches. Where a row states a size, it is once, few, many or the class of an expanded clone; other rows omit it.

size: -; D: -; J: TRBJ1-5; V: TRBV19; CDR3: CASSINTGMEQPQHF; DNA: TGTGCCAGTAGTATTAATACAGGGATGGAGCAGCCCCAGCATTTT
size: -; D: -; J: TRBJ1-4; V: TRBV4-1; CDR3: CASSQESSSQGNEKLFF; DNA: TGCGCCAGCAGCCAAGAATCCAGCTCCCAGGGGAATGAAAAACTGTTTTTT
size: -; D: TRBD1; J: TRBJ1-6; V: TRBV6-5; CDR3: CASSSGGTGNSPLHF; DNA: TGTGCCAGCAGTTCTGGCGGGACAGGGAATTCACCCCTCCACTTT
size: few; D: TRBD1; J: TRBJ1-6; V: TRBV30; CDR3: CAWSLTGDSPLHF; DNA: TGTGCCTGGAGTCTAACAGGGGATTCACCCCTCCACTTT
size: -; D: TRBD1; J: TRBJ1-5; V: TRBV30; CDR3: CAWRDREGLSNQPQHF; DNA: TGTGCCTGGAGGGACAGGGAAGGCCTTAGCAATCAGCCCCAGCATTTT
size: -; D: -; J: TRBJ1-2; V: TRBV6-1; CDR3: CASSVAGAHGYTF; DNA: TGTGCCAGCAGTGTAGCAGGGGCACATGGCTACACCTTC
size: -; D: TRBD2; J: TRBJ2-1; V: TRBV7-2; CDR3: CASRGLAGTYNEQFF; DNA: TGTGCCAGCAGGGGACTAGCGGGGACTTACAATGAGCAGTTCTTC
size: -; D: -; J: TRBJ1-2; V: TRBV4-1; CDR3: CASSQEDSAYGYTF; DNA: TGCGCCAGCAGCCAAGAGGACAGTGCCTATGGCTACACCTTC
size: few; D: -; J: TRBJ1-4; V: TRBV28; CDR3: CASSLPIPGKLFF; DNA: TGTGCCAGCAGTTTACCCATTCCCGGAAAACTGTTTTTT
size: -; D: -; J: TRBJ1-6; V: TRBV5-6; CDR3: CASSPPGSYNSPLHF; DNA: TGTGCCAGCAGCCCCCCGGGCTCCTATAATTCACCCCTCCACTTT
size: -; D: TRBD1; J: TRBJ2-7; V: TRBV6-5; CDR3: CASSSRDRGLYEQYF; DNA: TGTGCCAGCAGTTCCCGGGACAGGGGGCTATACGAGCAGTACTTC
size: -; D: TRBD1; J: TRBJ1-4; V: TRBV4-3; CDR3: CASSQDGLSGGADWNEKLFF; DNA: TGCGCCAGCAGCCAAGATGGTCTGTCAGGGGGCGCCGATTGGAATGAAAAACTGTTTTTT
size: -; D: TRBD1; J: TRBJ2-1; V: TRBV28; CDR3: CASSFSTRTGGSDNEQFF; DNA: TGTGCCAGCAGTTTCTCAACACGGACAGGGGGATCGGACAATGAGCAGTTCTTC
size: -; D: -; J: TRBJ1-1; V: TRBV5-1; CDR3: CASSLSGLNTEAFF; DNA: TGCGCCAGCAGCCTCTCAGGGTTGAACACTGAAGCTTTCTTT
size: -; D: -; J: TRBJ1-5; V: TRBV19; CDR3: CASSIGPGVEQPQHF; DNA: TGTGCCAGTAGTATAGGTCCGGGAGTAGAACAGCCCCAGCATTTT
size: -; D: TRBD2; J: TRBJ2-1; V: TRBV18; CDR3: CASSSIMRGGIKDEQFF; DNA: TGTGCCAGCTCATCCATAATGCGGGGGGGCATAAAGGATGAGCAGTTCTTC
size: -; D: -; J: TRBJ2-2; V: TRBV6-5; CDR3: CASSRGTTNTGELFF; DNA: TGTGCCAGCAGTCGTGGGACAACTAACACCGGGGAGCTGTTTTTT
size: -; D: -; J: TRBJ1-4; V: TRBV4-1; CDR3: CASSGGGANEKLFF; DNA: TGCGCCAGCAGTGGGGGAGGAGCTAATGAAAAACTGTTTTTT
size: -; D: -; J: TRBJ1-5; V: TRBV21-1; CDR3: CASSPIGGGREGQPQHF; DNA: TGTGCCAGCAGCCCTATAGGAGGGGGGAGGGAGGGTCAGCCCCAGCATTTT
size: -; D: -; J: TRBJ2-3; V: TRBV29-1; CDR3: CSVDAGAGTDTQYF; DNA: TGCAGCGTTGACGCGGGGGCCGGCACAGATACGCAGTATTTT
size: once; D: -; J: TRBJ1-3; V: TRBV11-2; CDR3: CASSGTGSPGNTIYF; DNA: TGTGCCAGCAGCGGAACAGGAAGTCCCGGAAACACCATATATTTT
size: -; D: TRBD1; J: TRBJ1-5; V: TRBV2; CDR3: CAISGQGGFRSNQPQHF; DNA: TGTGCCATCTCGGGACAGGGAGGTTTCAGGAGCAATCAGCCCCAGCATTTT
size: -; D: -; J: TRBJ2-3; V: TRBV7-6; CDR3: CASSLTDTQYF; DNA: TGTGCCAGCAGCCTCACAGATACGCAGTATTTT
size: -; D: -; J: TRBJ2-5; V: TRBV7-3; CDR3: CASSLIGGLKLETQYF; DNA: TGTGCCAGCAGCTTAATAGGCGGGCTTAAATTGGAGACCCAGTACTTC
size: -; D: -; J: TRBJ1-3; V: TRBV7-8; CDR3: CASRDSSGNTIYF; DNA: TGTGCCAGCAGGGACAGCTCTGGAAACACCATATATTTT
size: few; D: TRBD1; J: TRBJ2-2; V: TRBV6-6; CDR3: CASSQRTGGAGRGELFF; DNA: TGTGCCAGCAGTCAACGGACAGGGGGCGCAGGGCGCGGGGAGCTGTTTTTT
size: once; D: -; J: TRBJ1-1; V: TRBV5-6; CDR3: CASSLGPWGAEAFF; DNA: TGTGCCAGCAGCTTGGGACCCTGGGGCGCTGAAGCTTTCTTT
size: -; D: -; J: TRBJ1-5; V: TRBV27; CDR3: CASSSIRDFLTGSNQPQHF; DNA: TGTGCCAGCAGCTCCATCCGGGACTTTTTGACTGGGAGCAATCAGCCCCAGCATTTT
size: -; D: TRBD2; J: TRBJ2-5; V: TRBV19; CDR3: CASTNPGLVYQETQYF; DNA: TGTGCCAGTACTAATCCCGGACTAGTGTACCAAGAGACCCAGTACTTC
size: -; D: TRBD1; J: TRBJ2-6; V: TRBV4-3; CDR3: CASSQDGGQVISGANVLTF; DNA: TGCGCCAGCAGCCAAGATGGGGGACAGGTGATCTCTGGGGCCAACGTCCTGACTTTC
size: -; D: TRBD1; J: TRBJ2-1; V: TRBV11-2; CDR3: CASSWTGGSYNEQFF; DNA: TGTGCCAGCAGCTGGACAGGGGGCTCCTACAATGAGCAGTTCTTC
size: -; D: -; J: TRBJ1-4; V: TRBV3-1/TRBV3-2; CDR3: CASSKVTSRLFF; DNA: TGTGCCAGCAGCAAGGTAACGTCTAGGCTGTTTTTT
size: -; D: TRBD2; J: TRBJ2-3; V: TRBV19; CDR3: CASRGLVGTDTQYF; DNA: TGTGCCAGTAGGGGACTAGTGGGCACAGATACGCAGTATTTT
size: -; D: -; J: TRBJ1-1; V: TRBV4-3; CDR3: CASSQGVTGNTEAFF; DNA: TGCGCCAGCAGCCAGGGCGTGACAGGGAACACTGAAGCTTTCTTT
size: -; D: -; J: TRBJ2-5; V: TRBV29-1; CDR3: CSVEDPGQLQETQYF; DNA: TGCAGCGTTGAAGACCCCGGACAGCTCCAAGAGACCCAGTACTTC
size: once; D: -; J: TRBJ1-1; V: TRBV7-6; CDR3: CASSLGGNWGAEAFF; DNA: TGTGCCAGCAGCTTAGGCGGAAATTGGGGGGCTGAAGCTTTCTTT
size: -; D: TRBD1; J: TRBJ1-1; V: TRBV18; CDR3: CASSPFQTGGFTEAFF; DNA: TGTGCCAGCTCACCATTTCAGACAGGGGGTTTCACTGAAGCTTTCTTT
size: -; D: -; J: TRBJ2-3; V: TRBV30; CDR3: CAWSGTYTDTQYF; DNA: TGTGCCTGGAGCGGGACATACACAGATACGCAGTATTTT
size: -; D: TRBD1; J: TRBJ1-3; V: TRBV3-1/TRBV3-2; CDR3: CASSRQGSGNTIYF; DNA: TGTGCCAGCAGCCGACAGGGATCAGGAAACACCATATATTTT
size: -; D: -; J: TRBJ2-5; V: TRBV11-2; CDR3: CASSLNSETQYF; DNA: TGTGCCAGCAGCTTAAATTCGGAGACCCAGTACTTC
size: -; D: -; J: TRBJ2-3; V: TRBV10-3; CDR3: CAISSRVQGTDTQYF; DNA: TGTGCCATCAGTTCGCGCGTTCAAGGCACAGATACGCAGTATTTT
size: -; D: -; J: TRBJ1-2; V: TRBV6-5; CDR3: CASSYSTQGYGYTF; DNA: TGTGCCAGCAGTTACTCGACCCAGGGGTATGGCTACACCTTC
size: -; D: TRBD1; J: TRBJ1-1; V: TRBV30; CDR3: CAWSTGAGATNTEAFF; DNA: TGTGCCTGGAGCACAGGGGCAGGGGCTACGAACACTGAAGCTTTCTTT
size: -; D: TRBD1; J: TRBJ1-6; V: TRBV30; CDR3: CAWGTEYNSPLHF; DNA: TGTGCCTGGGGGACAGAATATAATTCACCCCTCCACTTT
size: -; D: -; J: TRBJ2-2; V: TRBV6-5; CDR3: CASRGGLNTGELFF; DNA: TGTGCCAGCCGAGGGGGATTGAACACCGGGGAGCTGTTTTTT